Listed below are T cell receptor beta chains from one sample, sequenced in a study of OX40 agonist ivuxolimab in advanced cancers. Repertoires were generated with immunoSEQ multiplex PCR, while TCRdb's copy carries only in-frame clones and drops some. The sample has some 52,000 clones; roughly 92% are singletons. The source material was CD4+ or CD8+ T cells sorted from blood, sampled in a trial of the OX40 agonist ivuxolimab. These receptor sequences come from an adult with an advanced solid tumor such as melanoma, head and neck, liver or kidney cancer. Each CDR3 is given with its conserved first and last residue. The D gene is left open where the match is weak. Clone sizes are given selectively: once, few, many, or a class where the clone is expanded.

V: TRBV6-1
D: .
J: TRBJ1-2
size: .
DNA: TGTGCCAGCAGTGAACAGGGGACTAACTATGGCTACACCTTC
CDR3: CASSEQGTNYGYTF

V: TRBV28
D: TRBD1
J: TRBJ2-5
size: .
DNA: TGTGCCAGCAATCGACCGGGACAGGGGGCCTCCCAAGAGACCCAGTACTTC
CDR3: CASNRPGQGASQETQYF

V: TRBV2
D: .
J: TRBJ1-4
size: .
DNA: TGTGCCAGCAGTGTTTCGTTGGAAAAACTGTTTTTT
CDR3: CASSVSLEKLFF

V: TRBV27
D: TRBD1
J: TRBJ2-7
size: .
DNA: TGTGCCAGCAGTCTCGGGACAGGCTACGAGCAGTACTTC
CDR3: CASSLGTGYEQYF

V: TRBV19
D: .
J: TRBJ1-1
size: .
DNA: TGTGCCAGTAACGATTTACAGGGTCTGATGAACACTGAAGCTTTCTTT
CDR3: CASNDLQGLMNTEAFF

V: TRBV7-9
D: TRBD1
J: TRBJ1-4
size: .
DNA: TGTGCCAGCAGCTCGCGGGGACAGAATAATGAAAAACTGTTTTTT
CDR3: CASSSRGQNNEKLFF

V: TRBV4-3
D: .
J: TRBJ2-7
size: .
DNA: TGCGCCAGCAGCCAAGAGAGCTACACCTACGAGCAGTACTTC
CDR3: CASSQESYTYEQYF

V: TRBV2
D: .
J: TRBJ2-2
size: .
DNA: TGTGCCAGCCTGACAGGGAACACCGGGGAGCTGTTTTTT
CDR3: CASLTGNTGELFF

V: TRBV30
D: TRBD2
J: TRBJ2-7
size: .
DNA: TGTGCCTGGAGTCGGGACTACTCCTACGAGCAGTACTTC
CDR3: CAWSRDYSYEQYF

V: TRBV7-2
D: .
J: TRBJ1-4
size: .
DNA: TGTGCCAGCAGCTTCCAACAGGGTGCTAATGAAAAACTGTTTTTT
CDR3: CASSFQQGANEKLFF

V: TRBV30
D: TRBD2
J: TRBJ2-5
size: .
DNA: TGTGCCTGGAGTCCCAACCGGGGGACTAGCGGGAGGGAGACCCAGTACTTC
CDR3: CAWSPNRGTSGRETQYF

V: TRBV5-1
D: .
J: TRBJ2-1
size: .
DNA: TGCGCCAGCAGCTTGGATAGCAGCGGGAATGAGCAGTTCTTC
CDR3: CASSLDSSGNEQFF

V: TRBV13
D: .
J: TRBJ1-1
size: .
DNA: TGTGCCAGCAGCTATGGGACGCCCCAGACGAACACTGAAGCTTTCTTT
CDR3: CASSYGTPQTNTEAFF

V: TRBV2
D: .
J: TRBJ2-3
size: once
DNA: TGTGCCAGCAGTGAAGTGGTACCTCAGGGTCCAAAAGATACGCAGTATTTT
CDR3: CASSEVVPQGPKDTQYF

V: TRBV2
D: TRBD1
J: TRBJ2-7
size: .
DNA: TGTGCCAGCGCGGACAGGAACGAGCAGTACTTC
CDR3: CASADRNEQYF

V: TRBV9
D: .
J: TRBJ2-2
size: once
DNA: TGTGCCAGCAGCGCGAACACCGGGGAGCTGTTTTTT
CDR3: CASSANTGELFF

V: TRBV9
D: TRBD1
J: TRBJ2-1
size: .
DNA: TGTGCCAGCAGCTTGGGACAGTCTCCCTACAATGAGCAGTTCTTC
CDR3: CASSLGQSPYNEQFF